The 27 T cell receptor beta chains below were found in one sample sequenced in a study of HIV-infected patients and healthy controls. 400 to 550 ng RNA was reverse transcribed with alpha and beta constant-region primers. Alpha and beta chain libraries were made separately by chain-specific third strand synthesis with multiplexing indices. Each CDR3 protein is one row after TCRdb ran MiXCR on the 5' RACE reads. The sample carries about 15,000 distinct CDR3 sequences, 5.5% recorded once. The repertoire came from unfractionated whole blood and reflected all unsorted peripheral T cells. Sequenced material: blood. Receptors originate from an adult in good health.

This clonotype came up many times. The CDR3 DNA sequence: TGTGCCAGCAGCTTGGAGACTAGCGGGGGTGTTTCAGATACGCAGTATTTT. This sequence encodes CASSLETSGGVSDTQYF. The chain links TRBV5-6 to TRBJ2-3; 12 bases align to TRBD2. J gave up 4 bases and V 0 bases, and 6 bases lay outside the gene matches. This CDR3 comprises 17 residues. The V gene's germline CDR1 is SGHDT and CDR2 YYEEEE.

This clonotype was seen repeatedly, ten times or more. This chain links TRBV19 with TRBJ1-1; D is unresolved. Germline CDR1 and CDR2: LNHDA and SQIVND (reference sequence). This CDR3 has 13 amino acids. Trimming left V 3 bases short and J 14 bases short, with 19 bases between. Written as DNA, the CDR3 is TGTGCCAGTAGTATGGAGGAACCATATCGGAGATTCTTT. It yields the protein CASSMEEPYRRFF.

Judged by abundance, this clonotype is medium-sized. This sequence joins TRBV12-3 or TRBV12-4 and TRBJ2-3, with D possibly matching TRBD1 (6 bases). V gave up 4 bases and J gave up 4 bases, with 9 bases separating them. The CDR3 contains 13 residues. CDR3 in amino acids: CASSSDRPDTQYF. In nucleotides, the CDR3 is TGTGCCAGCAGTTCCGACAGGCCAGATACGCAGTATTTT.

There are many counts of this clonotype. The V call is TRBV3-1, the J call TRBJ2-3; D possibly corresponds to TRBD2 (6 bases). CDR3 length: 19 amino acids. Deletions cut 3 bases from V and 0 bases from J, with 22 bases between. Germline CDR1 LGHDT, CDR2 YNNKEL (reference sequence). As DNA, the CDR3 is TGTGCCAGCAGCCATTTTAGCGGAATCCCGAGCAAAAGCACAGATACGCAGTATTTT. It yields the protein CASSHFSGIPSKSTDTQYF.

This clonotype showed up many times. The chain is built from TRBV3-1 and TRBJ2-3; D may be TRBD1 (6 bases). The CDR3 has 15 amino acids. Per germline, CDR1 LGHDT and CDR2 YNNKEL (reference sequence). The V end was cut by 4 bases, the J end by 4 bases, with 15 bases between. The CDR3 reads CASSPYPQGPDTQYF. In DNA, the CDR3 is TGTGCCAGCAGCCCATACCCACAGGGACCAGATACGCAGTATTTT.

This clonotype came up many times. The rearrangement uses TRBV6-6 and TRBJ1-1, with a tentative D call TRBD1 (6 bases). The CDR3 loop spans 16 amino acids. With 5 bases removed from V and 4 bases from J, the gap between germline ends came to 20 bases. The germline V gene encodes CDR1 MNHNY and CDR2 SVGAGI (reference sequence). The CDR3 here is CASSQKTGPLSTEAFF. Here the CDR3 DNA reads TGTGCCAGCAGTCAAAAGACAGGACCCCTGAGCACTGAAGCTTTCTTT.

The CDR3 region has the DNA TGTGCCAGCAGTTTCAGTAGCTCGAACACTGAAGCTTTCTTT. Residues: CASSFSSSNTEAFF. The rearrangement uses TRBV12-3 or TRBV12-4 and TRBJ1-1, with D unclear. V dropped 3 bases and J dropped 1 base, with 9 bases sitting between them. This CDR3 contains 14 residues.

This clonotype was detected many times. The chain couples TRBV20-1 to TRBJ2-3; D possibly corresponds to TRBD2 (5 bases). Germline CDR1 DFQATT, CDR2 SNEGSKA (reference sequence). The CDR3 loop spans 13 amino acids. The germline V and J ends were trimmed by 5 bases and 3 bases, with 12 bases remaining between them. The CDR3 coding sequence is TGCAGTGCTCCTCCGGGGTGGACAGATACGCAGTATTTT. Amino acids: CSAPPGWTDTQYF.

The chain couples TRBV3-1 to TRBJ1-4, with D tentatively TRBD1 (6 bases). The CDR3 consists of 15 residues. The germline V and J ends were trimmed by 1 base and 8 bases, with 14 bases remaining between them. Germline V lookup: CDR1 LGHDT, CDR2 YNNKEL (reference sequence). CDR3 coding DNA: TGTGCCAGCAGCCAAGGTGTCTCAGGGGAGGAAAAACTGTTTTTT. This gives the protein CASSQGVSGEEKLFF.

The table lists this clonotype with many counts. The CDR3 here is CASSLTIAYEQYF. In DNA form, the CDR3 reads TGTGCCAGCAGCTTAACCATCGCCTACGAGCAGTACTTC. V is TRBV7-9 and J is TRBJ2-7; D gene ambiguous. V was clipped by 2 bases and J by 2 bases, with 7 bases between them. The CDR3 covers 13 residues. CDR1 is SEHNR, CDR2 FQNEAQ, per germline (reference sequence).

In its sample, this clonotype was seen a few times. The V gene is TRBV7-9, the J gene TRBJ1-4, with unresolved D. Germline V gene lookup returns CDR1 SEHNR and CDR2 FQNEAQ (reference sequence). Trimming left V 1 base short and J 8 bases short, with 8 bases between. The CDR3 is 13 residues long. Written as DNA, the CDR3 is TGTGCCAGCAGCTTAGGGTCGAAAGAAAAACTGTTTTTT. Translated: CASSLGSKEKLFF.

V usage is TRBV18 and J usage is TRBJ2-5, with D perhaps TRBD1 or TRBD2 (5 bases each). The CDR3 loop spans 16 amino acids. Trimming pared 6 bases from V and 4 bases from J, leaving 21 bases between. CDR1 is KGHSH, CDR2 LQKENI, per germline. Written as DNA, the CDR3 is TGTGCCAGCTCCCTACGGGACCGTCCTACTAGAGAGACCCAGTACTTC. Protein: CASSLRDRPTRETQYF. The complete variable domain, with remaining parts taken from reference TRBV18 and TRBJ2-5, reads NAGVMQNPRHLVRRRGQEARLRCSPMKGHSHVYWYRQLPEEGLKFMVYLQKENIIDESGMPKERFSAEFPKEGPSILRIQQVVRGDSAAYFCASSLRDRPTRETQYFGPGTRLLVL.

In this sample, this clonotype turned up many times. The CDR3 bases are TGTGCCAGTAGTTGGGATAACTATGGCTACACCTTC. Translated, it gives CASSWDNYGYTF. This chain joins TRBV19 and TRBJ1-2, with no clear D. Per the germline V gene, CDR1 is LNHDA and CDR2 is SQIVND (reference sequence). The CDR3 totals 12 residues. Trimming shortened V by 5 bases and J by 1 base, and 5 bases separated the two germline ends.

The gene calls are TRBV7-2 and TRBJ2-1; 8 bases map to TRBD2. The CDR3 has 13 amino acids. The germline V gene has CDR1 SGHTA and CDR2 FQGNSA. V trimming: 5 bases; J trimming: 3 bases; junction bases outside the gene matches: 0. The CDR3 region is CASSRGGYNEQFF. The CDR3 coding sequence is TGTGCCAGCAGCCGGGGGGGCTACAATGAGCAGTTCTTC.

V usage is TRBV7-9 and J usage is TRBJ1-1; 7 positions agree with TRBD1. Per the germline V gene, CDR1 is SEHNR and CDR2 is FQNEAQ (reference sequence). V lost 5 bases, J lost 4 bases, and 7 bases stayed unmatched. The CDR3 is 14 residues long. CDR3 region: CASSNRGAGTEAFF. DNA of the CDR3: TGTGCCAGCAGCAACAGGGGTGCAGGCACTGAAGCTTTCTTT.

In its sample, this clonotype was seen many times. The V and J genes are TRBV27 and TRBJ1-1; 9 bases map to TRBD1. CDR3 length: 16 residues. V was pared by 6 bases and J by 3 bases, with 11 bases of the junction left unmatched. The germline V gene has CDR1 MNHEY and CDR2 SMNVEV (reference sequence). The CDR3 loop is CASSPGGTGSHTEAFF. Written as DNA, the CDR3 is TGTGCCAGCAGCCCAGGCGGGACAGGGAGTCACACTGAAGCTTTCTTT.

This clonotype has just a few counts. The chain combines TRBV28 with TRBJ2-2; D is possibly TRBD1 (6 bases). Trimming took 6 bases from V and 9 from J, leaving 17 bases between them. CDR1 MDHEN and CDR2 SYDVKM come from the germline V gene. The CDR3 spans 14 residues. The CDR3 protein is CASSAQGRPRELFF. The DNA of the CDR3 is TGTGCCAGCAGCGCACAGGGTAGGCCACGGGAGCTGTTTTTT.

This clonotype was observed many times. The chain recombines TRBV7-8 with TRBJ2-7; D not resolved. Between the trimmed V and J ends, which lost 5 bases and 0 bases, there was a span of 14 bases. Germline assignment: CDR1 SGHVS and CDR2 FQNEAQ. CDR3 length: 15 amino acids. The CDR3 is CASSPFTRSSYEQYF. For the CDR3, the DNA is TGTGCCAGCAGCCCCTTTACAAGGAGCTCCTACGAGCAGTACTTC.

At least ten counts were recorded for this clonotype. The chain couples TRBV5-1 to TRBJ2-1, with 8 bases that match TRBD1. CDR1 is SGHRS and CDR2 is YFSETQ in the germline V gene. V lost 3 bases and J lost 4; bases outside the gene matches: 3. The CDR3 runs 14 residues. CDR3 DNA: TGCGCCAGCAGCTCGGACAGGGCGTACAATGAGCAGTTCTTC. This encodes CASSSDRAYNEQFF.

This clonotype was detected many times. The V gene is TRBV12-3 or TRBV12-4, the J gene TRBJ1-2; 7 positions match TRBD1. The CDR3 loop spans 15 amino acids. V shed 5 bases and J 4 bases; nucleotides not matched to a gene: 10. CDR3 sequence reads: CASSLNPDRIYGYTF. For the CDR3, the DNA is TGTGCCAGCAGTCTGAACCCGGACAGGATCTATGGCTACACCTTC.

This clonotype was recorded many times. This chain joins TRBV7-2 and TRBJ2-1, with D maybe TRBD2 (5 bases). V lost 5 bases, J lost 3 bases, and 17 bases lay in between. CDR1 SGHTA and CDR2 FQGNSA come from the germline V gene. CDR3 length: 16 residues. The CDR3 coding sequence is TGTGCCAGCAGCACAGCCTCTAGCATCAGCTACAATGAGCAGTTCTTC. Its translation: CASSTASSISYNEQFF.

This clonotype showed up just a few times. The CDR3 reads CASRNRGMNTEAFF. The CDR3 DNA sequence: TGTGCCAGCAGGAACAGGGGCATGAACACTGAAGCTTTCTTT. The chain combines TRBV2 with TRBJ1-1; 7 nucleotides agree with TRBD1. Germline trimming cut 6 bases from V and 0 bases from J; bases unmatched to any gene: 4. Germline CDR1 SNHLY, CDR2 FYNNEI. This CDR3 has 14 residues.

This clonotype has a handful of counts. V usage is TRBV13 and J usage is TRBJ2-1; D unclear. CDR1 PRHDT and CDR2 FYEKMQ come from the germline V gene (reference sequence). This CDR3 has 15 residues. The ends were cut back, 3 bases at V and 7 bases at J, with 16 bases in the middle. The CDR3 region is CASSFRGPRKNEQFF. The DNA for the CDR3 is TGTGCCAGCAGCTTCCGAGGACCAAGGAAGAATGAGCAGTTCTTC.

This clonotype was seen at least ten times. CDR3 sequence: CASSTTSAGSADTQYF. In DNA, the CDR3 is TGTGCCAGTAGTACCACCAGCGCGGGGAGCGCAGATACGCAGTATTTT. The gene calls are TRBV19 and TRBJ2-3; D is possibly TRBD2 (6 bases). V lost 4 bases and J 4 bases, leaving 18 bases between the germline ends. CDR3 length equals 16 residues. From germline, CDR1 is LNHDA and CDR2 SQIVND (reference sequence).

This clonotype was picked up many times. This chain joins TRBV3-1 and TRBJ2-5; D is unresolved. Trimming cost V 5 bases and J 4 bases, with 11 bases left between them. Germline CDR1 is LGHDT and CDR2 is YNNKEL (reference sequence). CDR3 length: 13 residues. The chain's CDR3 is CASSNPGSETQYF. CDR3 DNA: TGTGCCAGCAGCAACCCTGGATCAGAGACCCAGTACTTC.

This clonotype is classed as medium-sized (0.01 to 0.1%). V is TRBV6-6 and J is TRBJ2-3; 12 nucleotides align to TRBD2. Per germline, CDR1 MNHNY and CDR2 SVGAGI (reference sequence). This CDR3 is 14 amino acids long. Unmatched junction bases numbered 4, after V lost 8 bases and J lost 4 bases. In nucleotides, the CDR3 is TGTGCCAGCCTAGCGGGGGGGCAGGCAGATACGCAGTATTTT. Its translation is CASLAGGQADTQYF.

The CDR3 bases are TGCAGCGTTTCCTTAGGAGGGGGTCACCGTCAGCCCCAGCATTTT. This codes for CSVSLGGGHRQPQHF. The chain combines TRBV29-1 with TRBJ1-5; D is perhaps TRBD1 (6 bases). Per the germline V gene, CDR1 is SQVTM and CDR2 is ANQGSEA. Trimming removed 5 bases at V and 6 bases at J, with 20 bases between. The CDR3 has 15 residues. The full variable domain, rest sourced from reference TRBV29-1 and TRBJ1-5, is SAVISQKPSRDICQRGTSLTIQCQVDSQVTMMFWYRQQPGQSLTLIATANQGSEATYESGFVIDKFPISRPNLTFSTLTVSNMSPEDSSIYLCSVSLGGGHRQPQHFGDGTRLSIL.